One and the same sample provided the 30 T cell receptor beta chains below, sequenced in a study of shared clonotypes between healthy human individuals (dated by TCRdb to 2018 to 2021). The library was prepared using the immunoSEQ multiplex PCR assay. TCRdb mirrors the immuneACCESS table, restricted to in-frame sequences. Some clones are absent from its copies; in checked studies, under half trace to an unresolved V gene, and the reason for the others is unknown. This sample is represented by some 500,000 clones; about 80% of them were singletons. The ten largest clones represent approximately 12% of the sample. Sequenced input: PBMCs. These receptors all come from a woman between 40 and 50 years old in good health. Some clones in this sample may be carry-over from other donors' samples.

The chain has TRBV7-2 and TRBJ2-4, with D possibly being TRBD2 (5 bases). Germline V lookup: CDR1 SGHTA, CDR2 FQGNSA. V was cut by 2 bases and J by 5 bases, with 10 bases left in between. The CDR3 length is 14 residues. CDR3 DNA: TGTGCCAGCAGCTTACCGGGAATCCAAAACATTCAGTACTTC. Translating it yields CASSLPGIQNIQYF.

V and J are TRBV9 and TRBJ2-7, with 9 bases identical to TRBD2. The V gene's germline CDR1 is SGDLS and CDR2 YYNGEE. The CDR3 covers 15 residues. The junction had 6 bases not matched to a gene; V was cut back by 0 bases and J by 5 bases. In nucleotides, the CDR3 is TGTGCCAGCAGCGTAGGTAGCGGGAGCCCTAACGAGCAGTACTTC. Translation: CASSVGSGSPNEQYF.

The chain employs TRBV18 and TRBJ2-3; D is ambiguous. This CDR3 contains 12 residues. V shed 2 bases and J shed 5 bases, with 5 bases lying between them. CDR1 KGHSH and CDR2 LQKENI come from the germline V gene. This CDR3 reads CASSPSGDTQYF. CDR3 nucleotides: TGTGCCAGCTCACCATCCGGAGATACGCAGTATTTT.

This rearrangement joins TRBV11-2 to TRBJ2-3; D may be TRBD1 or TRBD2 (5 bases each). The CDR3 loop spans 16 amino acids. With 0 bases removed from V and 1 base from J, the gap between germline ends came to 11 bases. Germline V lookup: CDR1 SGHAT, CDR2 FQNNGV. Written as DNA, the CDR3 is TGTGCCAGCAGCTTAGATCGTGGGGGAGGCACAGATACGCAGTATTTT. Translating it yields CASSLDRGGGTDTQYF.

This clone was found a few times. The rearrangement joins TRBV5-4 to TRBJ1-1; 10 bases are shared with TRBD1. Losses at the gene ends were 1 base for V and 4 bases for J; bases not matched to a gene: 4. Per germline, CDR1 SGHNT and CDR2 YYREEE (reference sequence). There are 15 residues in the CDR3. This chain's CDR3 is CASSLSTGGTTEAFF. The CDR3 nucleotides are TGTGCCAGCAGCTTGTCGACAGGGGGCACCACTGAAGCTTTCTTT.

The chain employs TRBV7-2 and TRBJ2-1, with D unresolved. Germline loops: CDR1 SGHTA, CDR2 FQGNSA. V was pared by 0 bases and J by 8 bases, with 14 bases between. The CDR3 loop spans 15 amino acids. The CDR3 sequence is CASSLAGLLSDEQFF. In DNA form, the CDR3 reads TGTGCCAGCAGCTTAGCCGGCCTCTTGTCGGATGAGCAGTTCTTC.

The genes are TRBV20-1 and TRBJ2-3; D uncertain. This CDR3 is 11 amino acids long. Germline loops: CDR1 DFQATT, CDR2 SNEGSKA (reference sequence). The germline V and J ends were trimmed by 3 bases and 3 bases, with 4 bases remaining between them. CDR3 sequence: CSARKTDTQYF. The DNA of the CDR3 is TGCAGTGCTAGGAAGACAGATACGCAGTATTTT.

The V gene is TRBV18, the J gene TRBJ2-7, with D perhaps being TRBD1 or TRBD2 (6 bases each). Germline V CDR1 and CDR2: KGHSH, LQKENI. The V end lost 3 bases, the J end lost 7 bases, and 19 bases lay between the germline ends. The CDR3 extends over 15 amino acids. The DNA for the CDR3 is TGTGCCAGCTCACCTACAGGGAGCGTTGGACTAGAGCAGTACTTC. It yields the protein CASSPTGSVGLEQYF.

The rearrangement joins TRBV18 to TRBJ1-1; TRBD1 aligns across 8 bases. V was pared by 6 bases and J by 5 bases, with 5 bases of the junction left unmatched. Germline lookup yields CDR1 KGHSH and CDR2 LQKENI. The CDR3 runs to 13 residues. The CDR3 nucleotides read TGTGCCAGCTCGCCAGGGGGCTTGACTGAAGCTTTCTTT. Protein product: CASSPGGLTEAFF.

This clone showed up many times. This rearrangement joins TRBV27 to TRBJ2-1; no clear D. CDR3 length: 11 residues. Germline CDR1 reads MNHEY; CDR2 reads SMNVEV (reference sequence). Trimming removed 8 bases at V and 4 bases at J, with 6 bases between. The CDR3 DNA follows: TGTGCCAGCTCCGATTACAATGAGCAGTTCTTC. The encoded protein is CASSDYNEQFF.

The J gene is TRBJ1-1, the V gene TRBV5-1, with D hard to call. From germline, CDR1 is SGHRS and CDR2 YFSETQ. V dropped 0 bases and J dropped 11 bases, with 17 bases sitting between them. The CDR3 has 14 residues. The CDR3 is CASSLDRQAMRAFF. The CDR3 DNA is TGCGCCAGCAGCTTGGATAGGCAGGCCATGAGGGCTTTCTTT.

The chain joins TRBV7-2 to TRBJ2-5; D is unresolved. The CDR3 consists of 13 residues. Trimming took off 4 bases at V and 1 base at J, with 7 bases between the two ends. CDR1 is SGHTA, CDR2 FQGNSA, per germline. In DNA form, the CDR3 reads TGTGCCAGCAGCTCAAGAACCCAAGAGACCCAGTACTTC. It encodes CASSSRTQETQYF.

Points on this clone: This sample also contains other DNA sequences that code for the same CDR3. In DNA, the CDR3 is TGTGCCACCAGCAGAGGATATAATGAAAAACTGTTTTTT. As protein: CATSRGYNEKLFF. The V gene is TRBV15, the J gene TRBJ1-4; D gene uncertain. Germline CDR1 LNHNV, CDR2 YYDKDF (reference sequence). Trimming stripped 1 base from V and 4 bases from J, with 4 bases between. CDR3 length equals 13 residues.

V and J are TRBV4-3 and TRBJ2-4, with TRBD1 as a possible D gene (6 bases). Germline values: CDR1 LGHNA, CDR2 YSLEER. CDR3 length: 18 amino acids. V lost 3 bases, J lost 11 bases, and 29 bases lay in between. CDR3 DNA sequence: TGCGCCAGCAGCCATGGTCCGCCGGGACATCGGAGTGGGGCATTTCAGTACTTC. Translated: CASSHGPPGHRSGAFQYF.

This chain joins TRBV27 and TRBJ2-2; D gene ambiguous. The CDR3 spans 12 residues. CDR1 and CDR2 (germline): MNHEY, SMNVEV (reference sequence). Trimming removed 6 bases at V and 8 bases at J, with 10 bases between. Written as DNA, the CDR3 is TGTGCCAGCAGCACCATGGGAGGGGAGCTGTTTTTT. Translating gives CASSTMGGELFF.

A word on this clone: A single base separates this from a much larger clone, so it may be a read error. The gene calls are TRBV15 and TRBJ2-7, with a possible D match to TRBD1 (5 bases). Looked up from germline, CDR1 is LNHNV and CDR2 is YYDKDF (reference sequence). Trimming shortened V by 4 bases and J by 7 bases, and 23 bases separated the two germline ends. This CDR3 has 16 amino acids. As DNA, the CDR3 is TGTGCCACCAGCAAGGGCTTCTACAGGAGCGCCGCTGAGCAGTACTTC. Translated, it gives CATSKGFYRSAAEQYF.

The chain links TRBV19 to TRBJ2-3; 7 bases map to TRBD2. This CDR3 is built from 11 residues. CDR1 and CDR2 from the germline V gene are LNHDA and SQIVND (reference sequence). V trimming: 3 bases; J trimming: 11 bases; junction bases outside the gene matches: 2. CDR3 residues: CASSIGLEQYF. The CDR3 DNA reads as TGTGCCAGTAGTATCGGACTAGAGCAGTATTTT.

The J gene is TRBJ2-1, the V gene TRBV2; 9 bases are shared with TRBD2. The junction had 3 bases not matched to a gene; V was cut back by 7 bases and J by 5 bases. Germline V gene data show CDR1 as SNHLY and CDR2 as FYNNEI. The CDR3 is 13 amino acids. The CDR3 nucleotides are TGTGCCAGCATGCGCGGGGGGGACAATGAGCAGTTCTTC. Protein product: CASMRGGDNEQFF.

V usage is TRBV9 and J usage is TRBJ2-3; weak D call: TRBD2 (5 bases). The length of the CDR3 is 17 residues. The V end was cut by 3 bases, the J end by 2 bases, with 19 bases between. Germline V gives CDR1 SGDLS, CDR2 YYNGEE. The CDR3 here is CASSGTGLGSATDTQYF. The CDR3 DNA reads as TGTGCCAGCAGCGGGACCGGACTGGGGAGTGCCACAGATACGCAGTATTTT.

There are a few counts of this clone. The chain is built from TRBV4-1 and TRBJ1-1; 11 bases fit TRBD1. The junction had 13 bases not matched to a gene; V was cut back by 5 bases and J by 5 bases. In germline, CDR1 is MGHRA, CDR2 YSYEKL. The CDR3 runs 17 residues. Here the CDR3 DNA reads TGCGCCAGCAGCACCCGGACAGGGGGCAATTCGGGTACTGAAGCTTTCTTT. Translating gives CASSTRTGGNSGTEAFF.

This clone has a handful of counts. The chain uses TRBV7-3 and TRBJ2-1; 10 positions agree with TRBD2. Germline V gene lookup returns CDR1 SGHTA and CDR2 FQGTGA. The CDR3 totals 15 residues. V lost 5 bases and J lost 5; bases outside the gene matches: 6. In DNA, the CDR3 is TGTGCCAGCAGCAGCAGCGGGAGGGCGAACAATGAGCAGTTCTTC. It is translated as CASSSSGRANNEQFF.

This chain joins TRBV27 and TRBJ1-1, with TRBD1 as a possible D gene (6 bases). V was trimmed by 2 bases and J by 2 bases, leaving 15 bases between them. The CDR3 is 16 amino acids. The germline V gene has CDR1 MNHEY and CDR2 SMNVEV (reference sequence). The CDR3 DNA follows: TGTGCCAGCAGTTTACTAGGGGTGGGGGCAAACACTGAAGCTTTCTTT. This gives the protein CASSLLGVGANTEAFF.

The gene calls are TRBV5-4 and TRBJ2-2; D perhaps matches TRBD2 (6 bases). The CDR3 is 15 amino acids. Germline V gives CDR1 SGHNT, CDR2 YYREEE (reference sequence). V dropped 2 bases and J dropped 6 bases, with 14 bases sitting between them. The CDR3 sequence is CASSLGGIMAGELFF. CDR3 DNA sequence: TGTGCCAGCAGCTTAGGCGGGATCATGGCCGGGGAGCTGTTTTTT. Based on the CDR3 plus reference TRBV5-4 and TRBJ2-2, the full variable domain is ETGVTQSPTHLIKTRGQQVTLRCSSQSGHNTVSWYQQALGQGPQFIFQYYREEENGRGNFPPRFSGLQFPNYSSELNVNALELDDSALYLCASSLGGIMAGELFFGEGSRLTVL.

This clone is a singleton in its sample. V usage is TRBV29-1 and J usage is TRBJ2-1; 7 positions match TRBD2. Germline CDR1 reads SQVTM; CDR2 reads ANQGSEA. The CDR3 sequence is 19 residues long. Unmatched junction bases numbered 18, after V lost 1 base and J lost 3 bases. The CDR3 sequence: CSVEVPAGLISGLYNEQFF. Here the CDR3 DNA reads TGCAGCGTTGAAGTGCCAGCGGGATTGATTAGTGGGCTCTACAATGAGCAGTTCTTC.

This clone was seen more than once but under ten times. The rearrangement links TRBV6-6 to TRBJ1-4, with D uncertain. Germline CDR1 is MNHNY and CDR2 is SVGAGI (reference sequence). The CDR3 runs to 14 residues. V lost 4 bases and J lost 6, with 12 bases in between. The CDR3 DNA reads TGTGCCAGCAGTTGGAGACCAGCAGATGAAAAACTGTTTTTT. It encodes CASSWRPADEKLFF.

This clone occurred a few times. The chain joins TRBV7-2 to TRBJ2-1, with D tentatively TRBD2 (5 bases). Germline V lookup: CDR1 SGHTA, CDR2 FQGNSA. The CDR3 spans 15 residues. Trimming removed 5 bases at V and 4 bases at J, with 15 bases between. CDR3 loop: CASSPTVGGYNEQFF. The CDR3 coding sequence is TGTGCCAGCAGCCCGACCGTGGGCGGGTACAATGAGCAGTTCTTC.

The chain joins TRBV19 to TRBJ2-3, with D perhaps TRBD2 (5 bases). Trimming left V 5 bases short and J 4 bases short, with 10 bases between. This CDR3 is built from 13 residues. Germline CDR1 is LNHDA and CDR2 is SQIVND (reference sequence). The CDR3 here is CASSHQRADTQYF. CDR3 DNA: TGTGCCAGTAGTCACCAGAGGGCAGATACGCAGTATTTT.

The CDR3 protein is CASSPLPLLARFTGELFF. In DNA form, the CDR3 reads TGTGCCAGCAGCCCATTACCGCTGTTGGCGCGGTTCACCGGGGAGCTGTTTTTT. This chain uses TRBV28 with TRBJ2-2; D ambiguous. V lost 6 bases and J lost 4, with 24 bases in between. Per the germline V gene, CDR1 is MDHEN and CDR2 is SYDVKM. The CDR3 is made up of 18 amino acids. Full variable domain (rest looked up from reference TRBV28 and TRBJ2-2): DVKVTQSSRYLVKRTGEKVFLECVQDMDHENMFWYRQDPGLGLRLIYFSYDVKMKEKGDIPEGYSVSREKKERFSLILESASTNQTSMYLCASSPLPLLARFTGELFFGEGSRLTVL.

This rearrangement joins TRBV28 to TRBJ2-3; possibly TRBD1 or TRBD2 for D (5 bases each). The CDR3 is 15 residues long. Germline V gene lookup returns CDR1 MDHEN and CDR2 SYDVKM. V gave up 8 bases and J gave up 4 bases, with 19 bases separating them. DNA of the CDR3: TGTGCCAGCTCTCACCCGGGGCAGGTCGCAGATACGCAGTATTTT. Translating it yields CASSHPGQVADTQYF.

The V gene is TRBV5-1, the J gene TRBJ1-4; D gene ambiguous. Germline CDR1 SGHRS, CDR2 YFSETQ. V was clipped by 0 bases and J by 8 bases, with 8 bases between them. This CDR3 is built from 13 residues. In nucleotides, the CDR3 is TGCGCCAGCAGCTTGGACAGCGGGGAAAAACTGTTTTTT. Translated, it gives CASSLDSGEKLFF.